This note documents a single TCR beta chain sequence. Source study methods: Quantification of nucleated cells was approximated via reference gene primer amplification. The data were produced by immunoSEQ multiplex PCR, yet TCRdb's version contains in-frame clones alone and is incomplete. The V and J calls and clone size come from that table; D and trimming were worked out from the DNA. Of 70,000 to 85,000 clones in the sample, more than 70% were seen once. The sample is drawn from a study of blood T cell repertoires in COVID-19. Study context: PBMCs, B-cell-depleted T cells, or T cells were the source of the cDNA or gDNA that made up the material.

CDR1 and CDR2 from the germline V gene are SQVTM and ANQGSEA. The CDR3 totals 12 residues. After removal of 6 bases from V and 3 bases from J, the junction contained 1 base not matched to a gene. The rearrangement uses TRBV29-1 and TRBJ2-5; 10 bases fit TRBD1. The specimen was peripheral blood. The receptor comes from a woman of 80 years or more in a cohort sampled during active or convalescent COVID-19. The CDR3 loop reads CSVTGGEETQYF. The CDR3 bases are TGCAGCGTGACAGGGGGCGAAGAGACCCAGTACTTC.